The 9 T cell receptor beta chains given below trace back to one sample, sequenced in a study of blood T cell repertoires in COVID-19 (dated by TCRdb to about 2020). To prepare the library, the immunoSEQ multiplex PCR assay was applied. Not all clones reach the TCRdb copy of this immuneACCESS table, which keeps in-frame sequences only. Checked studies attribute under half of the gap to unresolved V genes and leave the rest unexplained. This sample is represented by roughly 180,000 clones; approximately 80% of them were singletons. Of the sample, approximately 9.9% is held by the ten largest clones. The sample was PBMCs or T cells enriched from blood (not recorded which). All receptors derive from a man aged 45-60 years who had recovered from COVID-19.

CDR3 nucleotides: TGCGCCAGCAGTAGGGACAGGGGGGACACTGAAGCTTTCTTT. Encoded protein: CASSRDRGDTEAFF. This sequence joins TRBV5-1 and TRBJ1-1; the match to TRBD1 covers 11 bases. CDR1 SGHRS and CDR2 YFSETQ come from the germline V gene. The V gene end was trimmed by 5 bases and the J gene end by 3 bases; junction bases not matched to a gene: 3. The CDR3 has 14 residues.

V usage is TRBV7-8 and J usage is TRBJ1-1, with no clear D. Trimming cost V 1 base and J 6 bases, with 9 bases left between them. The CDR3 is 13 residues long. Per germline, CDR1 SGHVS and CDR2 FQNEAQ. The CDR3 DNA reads TGTGCCAGCAGCTTAGGAGGCGCCGCTGAAGCTTTCTTT. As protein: CASSLGGAAEAFF.

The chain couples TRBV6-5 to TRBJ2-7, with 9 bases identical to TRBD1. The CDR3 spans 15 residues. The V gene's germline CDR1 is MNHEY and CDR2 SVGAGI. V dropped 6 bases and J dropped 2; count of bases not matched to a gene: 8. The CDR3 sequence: CASRAGRDRAYEQYF. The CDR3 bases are TGTGCCAGCAGGGCCGGGCGGGACAGGGCCTACGAGCAGTACTTC.

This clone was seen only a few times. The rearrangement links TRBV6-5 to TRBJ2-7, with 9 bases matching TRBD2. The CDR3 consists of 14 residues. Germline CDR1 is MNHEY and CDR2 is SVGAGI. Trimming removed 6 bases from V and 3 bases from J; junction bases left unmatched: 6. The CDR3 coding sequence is TGTGCCAGCAGCAGTAGCGGGAGTGGCTACGAGCAGTACTTC. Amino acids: CASSSSGSGYEQYF.

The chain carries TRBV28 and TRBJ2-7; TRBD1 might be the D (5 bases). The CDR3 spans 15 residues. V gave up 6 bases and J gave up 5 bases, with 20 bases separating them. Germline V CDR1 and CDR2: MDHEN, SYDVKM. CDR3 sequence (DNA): TGTGCCAGCAGCTCCCCAGGGCCTCAGCAGCACGAGCAGTACTTC. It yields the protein CASSSPGPQQHEQYF.

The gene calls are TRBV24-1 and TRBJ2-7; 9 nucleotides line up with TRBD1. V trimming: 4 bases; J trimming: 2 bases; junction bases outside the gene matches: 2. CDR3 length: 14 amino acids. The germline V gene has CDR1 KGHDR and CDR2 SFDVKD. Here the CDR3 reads CATSERDRAYEQYF. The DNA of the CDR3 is TGTGCCACCAGTGAGCGGGACAGGGCCTACGAGCAGTACTTC.

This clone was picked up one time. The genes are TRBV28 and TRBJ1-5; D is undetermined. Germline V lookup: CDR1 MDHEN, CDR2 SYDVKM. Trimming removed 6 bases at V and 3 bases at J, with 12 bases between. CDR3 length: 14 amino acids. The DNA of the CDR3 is TGTGCCAGCAGCCTGAGAATCTTCAATCAGCCCCAGCATTTT. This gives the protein CASSLRIFNQPQHF.

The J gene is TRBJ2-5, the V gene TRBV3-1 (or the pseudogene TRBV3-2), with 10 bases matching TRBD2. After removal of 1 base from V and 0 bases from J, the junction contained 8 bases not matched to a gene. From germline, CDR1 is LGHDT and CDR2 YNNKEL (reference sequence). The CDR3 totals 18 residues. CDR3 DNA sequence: TGTGCCAGCAGCCAAGGAAGCCTAGCGGGGGCCAACCAAGAGACCCAGTACTTC. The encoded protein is CASSQGSLAGANQETQYF.

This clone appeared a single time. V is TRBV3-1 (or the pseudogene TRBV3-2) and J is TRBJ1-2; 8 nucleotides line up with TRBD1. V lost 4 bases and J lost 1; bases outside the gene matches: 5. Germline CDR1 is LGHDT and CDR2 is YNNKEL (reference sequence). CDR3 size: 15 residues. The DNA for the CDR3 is TGTGCCAGCAGCCGCGGACAGGGTATTAACTATGGCTACACCTTC. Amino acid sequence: CASSRGQGINYGYTF.